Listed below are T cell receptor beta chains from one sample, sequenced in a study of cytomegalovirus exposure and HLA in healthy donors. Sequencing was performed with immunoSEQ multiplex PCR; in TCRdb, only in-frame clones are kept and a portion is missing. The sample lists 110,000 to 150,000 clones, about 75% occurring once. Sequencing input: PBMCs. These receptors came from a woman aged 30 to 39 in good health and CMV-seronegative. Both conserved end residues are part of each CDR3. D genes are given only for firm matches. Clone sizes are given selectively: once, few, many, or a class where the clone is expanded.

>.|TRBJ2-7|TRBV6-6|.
TGTGCCAGCAGTTCCACCCCGGGGATCTTGGGCGCGGGATGGTTC
CASSSTPGILGAGWF
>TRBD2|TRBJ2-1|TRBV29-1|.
TGCAGCGTTGAAGGGGGGACTAGCGGCTACAATGAGCAGTTCTTC
CSVEGGTSGYNEQFF
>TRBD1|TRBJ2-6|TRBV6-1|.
TGTGCCAGCAGTGAGGGGACAGGGGTAGGGGCCAACGTCCTGACTTTC
CASSEGTGVGANVLTF
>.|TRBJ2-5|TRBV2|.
TGTGCCAGCACCTTTGAGGTGGAGACCCAGTACTTC
CASTFEVETQYF
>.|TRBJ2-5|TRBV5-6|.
TGTACCAGCAGCTTGGGGCAGGGAGGAGAGACCCAGTACTTC
CTSSLGQGGETQYF
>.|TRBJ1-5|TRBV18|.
TGTGCCAGCTCAGGGGGCTTTAATCAGCCCCAGCATTTT
CASSGGFNQPQHF
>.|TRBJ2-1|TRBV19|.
TGTGCCAGTAAAGCGAGCGGCACCTACAATGAGCAGTTCTTC
CASKASGTYNEQFF
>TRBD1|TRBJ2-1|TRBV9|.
TGTGCCAGCAGCGTATCGGGACAGGACTACAATGAGCAGTTCTTC
CASSVSGQDYNEQFF
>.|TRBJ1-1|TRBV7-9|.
TGTTCCACCGGGGGGGGAAACACTGAAGCTTTCTTT
CSTGGGNTEAFF
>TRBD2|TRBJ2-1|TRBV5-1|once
TGCGCCAGCAGCTTGGAAGCGGGGGTGAGCTCCTACAATGAGCAGTTCTTC
CASSLEAGVSSYNEQFF
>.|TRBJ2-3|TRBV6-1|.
TGTGCCAGCAGTCCAGGAGCAGGGGCAGATACGCAGTATTTT
CASSPGAGADTQYF
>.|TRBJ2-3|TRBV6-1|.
TGTGCCAGCTGGGCAGGGGGCACAGATACGCAGTATTTT
CASWAGGTDTQYF
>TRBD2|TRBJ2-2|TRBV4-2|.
TGTGCCAGCAGCCAAGTTCTAGCGGAGAACACCGGGGAGCTGTTTTTT
CASSQVLAENTGELFF
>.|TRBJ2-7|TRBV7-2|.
TGTGCCAGCAGCAACAGGGCCTTCTCCTACGAGCAGTACTTC
CASSNRAFSYEQYF
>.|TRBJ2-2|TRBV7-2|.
TGTGCCAGCAGCTTAACTCACACCGGGGAGCTGTTTTTT
CASSLTHTGELFF
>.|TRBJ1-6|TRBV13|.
TGTGCCAGCAGCTTAGAACAGGTCGAGCCCCTCCACTTT
CASSLEQVEPLHF
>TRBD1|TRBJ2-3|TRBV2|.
TGTGCCAGCTCCAGGGGGACAGGTACGCAGTATTTT
CASSRGTGTQYF
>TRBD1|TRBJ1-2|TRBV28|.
TGTGCCAGCAGTTTATCCGACAGGGTTAACTATGGCTACACCTTC
CASSLSDRVNYGYTF
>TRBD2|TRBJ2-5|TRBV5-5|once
TGTGCCAGCAGCTTGGTATTAGCGGGAGGGCCTGTTGGAGAGACCCAGTACTTC
CASSLVLAGGPVGETQYF
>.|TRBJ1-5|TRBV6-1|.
TGTGCCAGCAGTGTTTTTGACGGGGGGTCGCTTATTCAGCCCCAGCATTTT
CASSVFDGGSLIQPQHF
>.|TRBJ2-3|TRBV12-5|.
TGTGCTAGTGGTTTGGTAATGGACGGGACATCGCGCACAGATACGCAGTATTTT
CASGLVMDGTSRTDTQYF
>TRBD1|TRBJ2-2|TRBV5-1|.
TGCGCCAGCAGCTTGGCGGGACAGGGGGCCGGGGAGCTGTTTTTT
CASSLAGQGAGELFF
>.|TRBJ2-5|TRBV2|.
TGTGCCAGCAGTCTCAGATTACAAGAGACCCAGTACTTC
CASSLRLQETQYF
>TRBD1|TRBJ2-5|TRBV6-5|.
TGTGCCAGCAGTTACGTACAGGGGTATGAGACCCAGTACTTC
CASSYVQGYETQYF
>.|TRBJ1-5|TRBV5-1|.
TGCGCCAGCAGTATGGGGGGGGCTAATCAGCCCCAGCATTTT
CASSMGGANQPQHF
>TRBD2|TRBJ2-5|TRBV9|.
TGTGCCAGCGGACGATCCTGGAGCGGGAAGAGGGAGACCCAGTACTTC
CASGRSWSGKRETQYF
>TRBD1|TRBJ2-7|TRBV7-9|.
TGTTCCAGCAGACCCCCCCCCGGGACAGGGAGCTTTTACGAGCAGTACTTC
CSSRPPPGTGSFYEQYF
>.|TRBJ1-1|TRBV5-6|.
TGTGCCAGCAGCTTGGCTAGTACCGGTGAAGCTTTCTTT
CASSLASTGEAFF
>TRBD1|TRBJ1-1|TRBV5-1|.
TGCGCCAGCAGCCGACAGGGGGCTGGGACTGAAGCTTTCTTT
CASSRQGAGTEAFF
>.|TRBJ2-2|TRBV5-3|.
TGTGCCAGAAGCACCCCACGGCAGGAAATCAACACCGGGGAGCTGTTTTTT
CARSTPRQEINTGELFF
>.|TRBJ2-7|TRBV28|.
TGTGCCAGCAACACACGACCGGGGAACTACGAGCAGTACTTC
CASNTRPGNYEQYF
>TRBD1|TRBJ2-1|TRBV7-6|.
TGTGCCAGCAGCCTGACAGGGGGCTTTCCCTACAATGAGCAGTTCTTC
CASSLTGGFPYNEQFF
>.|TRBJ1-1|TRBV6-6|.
TGTGCTAGCAGTTGGGCCATATCGAATGGGAACACTGAAGCTTTCTTT
CASSWAISNGNTEAFF
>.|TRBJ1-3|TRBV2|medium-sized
TGTGCCAGCAGTGCCGACAGGTACTCTGGAAACACCATATATTTT
CASSADRYSGNTIYF
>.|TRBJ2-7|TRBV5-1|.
TGCGCCAGCAGGAGTGGGCAGGTATCTTACGAGCAGTACTTC
CASRSGQVSYEQYF
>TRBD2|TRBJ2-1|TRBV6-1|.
TGTGCCAGCAGTGGGACTAGCACGGCCTACAATGAGCAGTTCTTC
CASSGTSTAYNEQFF
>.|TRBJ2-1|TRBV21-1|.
TGTGCCAGCAGCAAAGCGCGGACTAGTACCAGTGAGCAGTTCTTC
CASSKARTSTSEQFF
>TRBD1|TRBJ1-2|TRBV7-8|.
TGTGCCAGCAGCCGGAGGGACAGGGGAGTTTGGTACACCTTC
CASSRRDRGVWYTF
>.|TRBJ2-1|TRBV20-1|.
TGCAGGACAGTCGGCAATGAGCAGTTCTTC
CRTVGNEQFF
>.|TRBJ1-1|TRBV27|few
TGTGCCAGCAGTTCAGAAGGCGCAGGGCAGTTTGAAGCTTTCTTT
CASSSEGAGQFEAFF
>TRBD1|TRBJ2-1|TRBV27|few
TGTGCCAGCAGTAGCACGGACAGGGCCAATGAGCAGTTCTTC
CASSSTDRANEQFF